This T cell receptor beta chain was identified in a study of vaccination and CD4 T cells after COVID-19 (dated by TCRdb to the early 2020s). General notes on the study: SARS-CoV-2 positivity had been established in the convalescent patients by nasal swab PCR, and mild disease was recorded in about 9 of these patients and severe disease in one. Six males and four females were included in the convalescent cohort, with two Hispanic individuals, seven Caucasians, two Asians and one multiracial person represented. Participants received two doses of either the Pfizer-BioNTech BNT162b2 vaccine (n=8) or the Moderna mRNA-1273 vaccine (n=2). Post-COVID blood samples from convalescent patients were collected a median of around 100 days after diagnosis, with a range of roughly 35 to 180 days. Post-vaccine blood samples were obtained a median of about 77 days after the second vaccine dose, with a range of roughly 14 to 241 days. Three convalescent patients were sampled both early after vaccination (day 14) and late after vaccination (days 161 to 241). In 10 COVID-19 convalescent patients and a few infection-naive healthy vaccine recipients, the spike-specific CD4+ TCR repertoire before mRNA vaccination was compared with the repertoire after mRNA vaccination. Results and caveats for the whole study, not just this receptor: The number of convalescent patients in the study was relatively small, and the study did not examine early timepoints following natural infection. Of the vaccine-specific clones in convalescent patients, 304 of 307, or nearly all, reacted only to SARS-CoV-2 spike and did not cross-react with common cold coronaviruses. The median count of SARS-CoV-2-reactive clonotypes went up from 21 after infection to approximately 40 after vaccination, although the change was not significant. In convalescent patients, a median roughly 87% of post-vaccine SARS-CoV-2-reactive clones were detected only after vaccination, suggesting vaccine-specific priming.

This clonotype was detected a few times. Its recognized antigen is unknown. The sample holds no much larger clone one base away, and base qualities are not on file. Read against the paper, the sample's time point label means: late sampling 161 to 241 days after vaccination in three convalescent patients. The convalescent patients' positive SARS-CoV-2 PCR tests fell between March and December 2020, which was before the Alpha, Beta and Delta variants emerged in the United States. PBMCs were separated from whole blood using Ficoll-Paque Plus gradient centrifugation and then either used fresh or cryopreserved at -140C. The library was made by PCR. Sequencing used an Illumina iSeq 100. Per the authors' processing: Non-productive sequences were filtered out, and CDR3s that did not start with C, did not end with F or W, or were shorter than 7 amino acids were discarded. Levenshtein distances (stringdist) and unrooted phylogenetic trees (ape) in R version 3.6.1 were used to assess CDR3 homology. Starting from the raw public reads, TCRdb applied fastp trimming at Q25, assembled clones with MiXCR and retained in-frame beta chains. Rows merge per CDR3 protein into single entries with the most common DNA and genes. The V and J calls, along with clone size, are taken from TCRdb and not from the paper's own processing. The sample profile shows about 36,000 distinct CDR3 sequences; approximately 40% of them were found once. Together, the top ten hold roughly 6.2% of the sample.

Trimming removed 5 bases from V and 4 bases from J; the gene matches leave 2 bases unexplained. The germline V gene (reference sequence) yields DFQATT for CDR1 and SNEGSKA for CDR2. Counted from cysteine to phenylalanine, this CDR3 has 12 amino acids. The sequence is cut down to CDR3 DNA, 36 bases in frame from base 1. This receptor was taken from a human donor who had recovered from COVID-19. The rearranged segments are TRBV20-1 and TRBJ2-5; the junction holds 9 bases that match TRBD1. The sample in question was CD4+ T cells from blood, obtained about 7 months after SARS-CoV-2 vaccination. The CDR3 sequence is CSAGTGSETQYF. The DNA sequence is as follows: TGCAGTGCTGGGACAGGGTCAGAGACCCAGTACTTC.